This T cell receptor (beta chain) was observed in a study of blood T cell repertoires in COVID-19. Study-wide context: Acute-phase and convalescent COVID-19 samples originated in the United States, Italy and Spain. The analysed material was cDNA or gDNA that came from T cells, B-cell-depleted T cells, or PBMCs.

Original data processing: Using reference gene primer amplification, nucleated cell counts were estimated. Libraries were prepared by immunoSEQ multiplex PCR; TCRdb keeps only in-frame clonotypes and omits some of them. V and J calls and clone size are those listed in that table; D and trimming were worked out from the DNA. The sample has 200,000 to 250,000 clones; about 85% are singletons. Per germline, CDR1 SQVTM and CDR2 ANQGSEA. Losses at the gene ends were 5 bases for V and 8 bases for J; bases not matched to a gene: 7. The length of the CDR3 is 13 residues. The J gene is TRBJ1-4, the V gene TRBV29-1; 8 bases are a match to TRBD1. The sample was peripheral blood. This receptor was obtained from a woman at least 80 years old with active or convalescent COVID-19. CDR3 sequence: CSVTTGDREKLFF. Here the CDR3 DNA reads TGCAGCGTTACGACAGGGGACCGGGAAAAACTGTTTTTT.